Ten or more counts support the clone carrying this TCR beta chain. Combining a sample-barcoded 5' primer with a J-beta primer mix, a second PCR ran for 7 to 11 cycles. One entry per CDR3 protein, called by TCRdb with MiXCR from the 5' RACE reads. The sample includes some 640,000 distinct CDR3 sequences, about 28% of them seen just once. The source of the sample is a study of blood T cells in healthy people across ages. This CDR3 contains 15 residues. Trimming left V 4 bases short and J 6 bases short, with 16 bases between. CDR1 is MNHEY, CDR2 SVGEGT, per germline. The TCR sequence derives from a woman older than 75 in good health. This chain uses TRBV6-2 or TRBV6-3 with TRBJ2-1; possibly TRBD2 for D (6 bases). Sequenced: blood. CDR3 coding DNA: TGTGCCAGCAGTTCCAAACGGGGACTTACCAATGAGCAGTTCTTC. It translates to CASSSKRGLTNEQFF.